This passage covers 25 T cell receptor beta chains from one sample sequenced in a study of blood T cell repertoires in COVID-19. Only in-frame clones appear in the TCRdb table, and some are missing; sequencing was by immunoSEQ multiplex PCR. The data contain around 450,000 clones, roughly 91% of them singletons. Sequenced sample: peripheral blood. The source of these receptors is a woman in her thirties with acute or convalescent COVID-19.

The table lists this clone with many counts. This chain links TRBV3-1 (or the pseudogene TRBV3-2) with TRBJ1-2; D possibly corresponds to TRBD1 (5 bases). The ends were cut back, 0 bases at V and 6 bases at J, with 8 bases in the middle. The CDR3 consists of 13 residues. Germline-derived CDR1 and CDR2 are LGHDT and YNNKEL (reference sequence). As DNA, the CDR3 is TGTGCCAGCAGCCAAGATTGGGGGGATGGCTACACCTTC. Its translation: CASSQDWGDGYTF.

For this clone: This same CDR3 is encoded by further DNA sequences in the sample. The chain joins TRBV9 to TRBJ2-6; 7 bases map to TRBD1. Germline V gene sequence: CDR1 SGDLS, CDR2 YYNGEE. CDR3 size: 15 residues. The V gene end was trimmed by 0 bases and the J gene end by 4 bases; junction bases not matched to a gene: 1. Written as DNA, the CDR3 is TGTGCCAGCAGCGTAGAGGGGGCCGGGGCCAACGTCCTGACTTTC. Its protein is CASSVEGAGANVLTF.

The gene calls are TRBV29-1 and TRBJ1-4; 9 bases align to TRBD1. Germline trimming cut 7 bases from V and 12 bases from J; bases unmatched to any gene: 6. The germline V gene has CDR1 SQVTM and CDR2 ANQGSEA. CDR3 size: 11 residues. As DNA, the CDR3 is TGCAGCGCTTACAGGGGGCCGGAACTGTTTTTT. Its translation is CSAYRGPELFF.

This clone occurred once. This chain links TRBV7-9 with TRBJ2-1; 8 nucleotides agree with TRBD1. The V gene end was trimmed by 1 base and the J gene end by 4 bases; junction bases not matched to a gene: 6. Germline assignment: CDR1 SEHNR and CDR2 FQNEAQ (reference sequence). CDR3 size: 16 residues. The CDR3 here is CASSLDDRGIYNEQFF. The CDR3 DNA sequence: TGTGCCAGCAGCTTAGACGACAGGGGTATTTACAATGAGCAGTTCTTC.

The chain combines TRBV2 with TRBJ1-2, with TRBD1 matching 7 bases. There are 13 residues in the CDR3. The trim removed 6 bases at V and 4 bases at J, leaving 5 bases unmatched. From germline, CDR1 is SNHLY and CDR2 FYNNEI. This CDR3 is CASSAGTVYGYTF. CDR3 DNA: TGTGCCAGCAGCGCGGGGACAGTCTATGGCTACACCTTC.

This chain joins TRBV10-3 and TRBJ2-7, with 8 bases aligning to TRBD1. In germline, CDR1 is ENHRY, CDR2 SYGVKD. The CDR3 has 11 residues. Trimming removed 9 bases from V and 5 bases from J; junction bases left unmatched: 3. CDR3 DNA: TGTGCCATGGGACAGGACCACGAGCAGTACTTC. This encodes CAMGQDHEQYF.

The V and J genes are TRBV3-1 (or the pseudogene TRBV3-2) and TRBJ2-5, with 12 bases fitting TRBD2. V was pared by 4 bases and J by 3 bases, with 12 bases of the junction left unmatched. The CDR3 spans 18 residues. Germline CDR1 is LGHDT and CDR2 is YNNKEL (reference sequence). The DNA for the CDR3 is TGTGCCAGCAGCCCCGGACGGGCTAGCGGGGGGGCAGAAGAGACCCAGTACTTC. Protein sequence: CASSPGRASGGAEETQYF.

The chain's CDR3 is CASSQRKVRGIFSGANVLTF. In DNA form, the CDR3 reads TGCGCCAGCAGCCAAAGAAAAGTCAGGGGGATATTCTCCGGGGCCAACGTCCTGACTTTC. J is TRBJ2-6 and V is TRBV4-1; 7 bases are shared with TRBD1. The V and J ends lost 2 bases and 4 bases, in that order; junction bases with no gene match: 17. This CDR3 spans 20 amino acids. Germline V gives CDR1 MGHRA, CDR2 YSYEKL.

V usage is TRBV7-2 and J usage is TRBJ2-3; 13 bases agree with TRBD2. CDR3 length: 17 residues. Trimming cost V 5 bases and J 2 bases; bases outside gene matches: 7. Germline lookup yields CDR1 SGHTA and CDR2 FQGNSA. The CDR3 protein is CASSLRLAGGPTDTQYF. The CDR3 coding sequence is TGTGCCAGCAGCCTTCGACTAGCGGGGGGCCCCACAGATACGCAGTATTTT.

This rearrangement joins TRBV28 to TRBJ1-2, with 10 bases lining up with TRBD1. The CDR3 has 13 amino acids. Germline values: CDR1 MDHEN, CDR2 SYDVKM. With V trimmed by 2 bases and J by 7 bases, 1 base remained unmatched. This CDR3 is CASSLDRGLGYTF. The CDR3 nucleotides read TGTGCCAGCAGTTTAGACAGGGGGCTTGGCTACACCTTC.

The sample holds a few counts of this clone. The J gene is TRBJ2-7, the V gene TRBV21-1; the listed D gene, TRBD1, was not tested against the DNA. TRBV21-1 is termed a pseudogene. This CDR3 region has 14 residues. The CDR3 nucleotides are TGTGCCAGCGGTCAATACAGGGGGCTCGACGAGCAGTACTTC. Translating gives CASGQYRGLDEQYF.

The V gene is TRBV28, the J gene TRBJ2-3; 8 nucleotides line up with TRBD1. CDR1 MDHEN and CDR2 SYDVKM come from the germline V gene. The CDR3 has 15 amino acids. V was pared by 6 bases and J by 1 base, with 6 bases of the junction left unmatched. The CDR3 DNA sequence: TGTGCCAGCAGCTCCGAGGGACAGGGCACAGATACGCAGTATTTT. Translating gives CASSSEGQGTDTQYF.

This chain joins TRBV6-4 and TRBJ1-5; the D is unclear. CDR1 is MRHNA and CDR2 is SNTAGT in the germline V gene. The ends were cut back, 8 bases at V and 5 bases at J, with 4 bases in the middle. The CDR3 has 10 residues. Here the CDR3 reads CASLYQPQHF. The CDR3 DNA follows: TGTGCCAGCCTTTATCAGCCCCAGCATTTT.

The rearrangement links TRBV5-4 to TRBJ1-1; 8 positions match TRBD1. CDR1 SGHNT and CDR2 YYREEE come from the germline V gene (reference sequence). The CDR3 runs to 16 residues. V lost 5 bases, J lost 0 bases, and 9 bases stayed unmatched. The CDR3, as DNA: TGTGCCAGCAGGGGCCGGACAGGGACTTTGAACACTGAAGCTTTCTTT. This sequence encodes CASRGRTGTLNTEAFF.

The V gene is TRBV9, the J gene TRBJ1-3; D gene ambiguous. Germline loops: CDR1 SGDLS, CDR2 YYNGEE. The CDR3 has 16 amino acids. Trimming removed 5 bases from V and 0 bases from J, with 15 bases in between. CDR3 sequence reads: CASSPNTMLSGNTIYF. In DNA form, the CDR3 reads TGTGCCAGCAGTCCAAATACAATGCTCTCTGGAAACACCATATATTTT.

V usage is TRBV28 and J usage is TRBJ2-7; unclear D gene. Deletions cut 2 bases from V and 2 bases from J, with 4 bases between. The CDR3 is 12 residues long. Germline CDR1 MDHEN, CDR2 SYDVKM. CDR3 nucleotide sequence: TGTGCCAGCAGTTTACTAACCTACGAGCAGTACTTC. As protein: CASSLLTYEQYF.

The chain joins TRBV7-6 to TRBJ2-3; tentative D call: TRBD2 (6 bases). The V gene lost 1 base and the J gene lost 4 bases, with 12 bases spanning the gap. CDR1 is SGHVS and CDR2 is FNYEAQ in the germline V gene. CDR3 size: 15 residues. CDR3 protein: CASSLGAGSADTQYF. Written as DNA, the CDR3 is TGTGCCAGCAGCTTAGGGGCGGGGTCCGCAGATACGCAGTATTTT.

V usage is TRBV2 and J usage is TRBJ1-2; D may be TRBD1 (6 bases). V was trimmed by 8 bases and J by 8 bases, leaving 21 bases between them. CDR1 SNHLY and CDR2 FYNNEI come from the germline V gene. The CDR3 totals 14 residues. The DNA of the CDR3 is TGTGCCAGCGCAGCTCCAGGACAGTCTGGGGGCTACACCTTC. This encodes CASAAPGQSGGYTF. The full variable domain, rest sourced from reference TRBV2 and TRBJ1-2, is EPEVTQTPSHQVTQMGQEVILRCVPISNHLYFYWYRQILGQKVEFLVSFYNNEISEKSEIFDDQFSVERPDGSNFTLKIRSTKLEDSAMYFCASAAPGQSGGYTFGSGTRLTVV.

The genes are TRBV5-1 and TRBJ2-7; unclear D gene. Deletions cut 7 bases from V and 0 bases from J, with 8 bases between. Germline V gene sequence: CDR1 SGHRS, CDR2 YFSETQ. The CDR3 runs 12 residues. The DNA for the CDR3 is TGCGCCAGCCCTGGTAGCTCCTACGAGCAGTACTTC. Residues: CASPGSSYEQYF.

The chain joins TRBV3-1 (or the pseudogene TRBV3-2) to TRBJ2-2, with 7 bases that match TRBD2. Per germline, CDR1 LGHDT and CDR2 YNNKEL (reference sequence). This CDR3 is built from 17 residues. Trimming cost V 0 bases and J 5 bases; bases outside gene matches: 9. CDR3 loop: CASSQDGVRGGTGELFF. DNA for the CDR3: TGTGCCAGCAGCCAAGATGGTGTACGCGGGGGTACCGGGGAGCTGTTTTTT.

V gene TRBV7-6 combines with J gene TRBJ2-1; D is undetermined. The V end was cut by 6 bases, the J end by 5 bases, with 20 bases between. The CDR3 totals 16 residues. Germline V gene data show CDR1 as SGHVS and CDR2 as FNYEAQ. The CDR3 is CASSPTAQTLNNEQFF. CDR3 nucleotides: TGTGCCAGCAGTCCCACGGCTCAGACACTTAACAATGAGCAGTTCTTC.

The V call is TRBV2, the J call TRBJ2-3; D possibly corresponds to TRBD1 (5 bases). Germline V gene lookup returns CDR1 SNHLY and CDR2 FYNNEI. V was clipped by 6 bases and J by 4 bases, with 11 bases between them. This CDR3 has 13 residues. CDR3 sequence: CASSPGWADTQYF. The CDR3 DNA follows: TGTGCCAGCAGCCCAGGGTGGGCAGATACGCAGTATTTT.

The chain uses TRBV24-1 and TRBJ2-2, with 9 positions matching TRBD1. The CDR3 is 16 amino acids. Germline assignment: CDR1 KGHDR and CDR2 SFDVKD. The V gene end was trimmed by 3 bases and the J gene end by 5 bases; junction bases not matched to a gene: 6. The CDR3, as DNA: TGTGCCACCAGTGATCAAAGACAGGGGGGGACCGGGGAGCTGTTTTTT. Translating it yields CATSDQRQGGTGELFF.

In DNA, the CDR3 is TGTGCCTGGAGTCGACAGGGTGTAACTGAAGCTTTCTTT. It encodes CAWSRQGVTEAFF. The chain couples TRBV30 to TRBJ1-1; 7 bases map to TRBD1. The CDR3 sequence is 13 residues long. J was trimmed by 5 bases and V by 2 bases; bases with no gene match: 5. The germline V gene encodes CDR1 GTSNPN and CDR2 SVGIG (reference sequence).

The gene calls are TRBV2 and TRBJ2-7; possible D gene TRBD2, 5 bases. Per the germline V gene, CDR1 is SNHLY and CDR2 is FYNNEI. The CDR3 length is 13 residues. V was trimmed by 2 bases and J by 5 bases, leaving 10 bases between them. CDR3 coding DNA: TGTGCCAGCAGTGAACCACTAGAGGACGAGCAGTACTTC. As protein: CASSEPLEDEQYF.